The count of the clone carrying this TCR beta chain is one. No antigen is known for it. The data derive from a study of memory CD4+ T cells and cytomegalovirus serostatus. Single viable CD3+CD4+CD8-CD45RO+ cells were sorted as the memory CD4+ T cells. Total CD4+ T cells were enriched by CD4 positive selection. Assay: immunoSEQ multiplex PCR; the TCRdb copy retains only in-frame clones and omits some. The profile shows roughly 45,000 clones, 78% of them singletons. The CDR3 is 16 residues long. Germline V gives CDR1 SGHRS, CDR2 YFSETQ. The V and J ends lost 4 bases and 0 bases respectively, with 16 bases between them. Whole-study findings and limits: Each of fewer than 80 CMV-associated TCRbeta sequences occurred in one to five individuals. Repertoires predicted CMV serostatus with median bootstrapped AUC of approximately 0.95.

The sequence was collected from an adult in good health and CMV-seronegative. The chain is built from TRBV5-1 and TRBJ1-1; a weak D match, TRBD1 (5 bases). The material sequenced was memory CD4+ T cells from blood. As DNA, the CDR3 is TGCGCCAGCAGCCTTGGGGCAGCTAGCATGAACACTGAAGCTTTCTTT. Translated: CASSLGAASMNTEAFF.